The 12 T cell receptor beta chains below were found in one sample sequenced in a study of blood T cells in healthy people across ages. Using a J-beta primer mix together with a sample-barcoded 5' primer, a second PCR was run for about 6 to 11 cycles. One entry per CDR3 protein results from TCRdb running MiXCR on the 5' RACE reads. Of over 1,500,000 distinct CDR3 sequences in the sample, 49% were seen once. The specimen sequenced was blood. These receptors were collected from a middle-aged woman in good health.

Turning to this clonotype: This clone may be a read error of a much larger clone one base away. This chain links TRBV20-1 with TRBJ2-1; 8 bases are shared with TRBD1. The DNA matches TRBJ2-7 better at its end, which makes the J call doubtful. The germline gives CDR1 DFQATT, CDR2 SNEGSKA (reference sequence). CDR3 size: 13 residues. The CDR3 loop reads CSARTDRANEQYF. DNA for the CDR3: TGCAGTGCTAGAACGGACAGGGCCAATGAGCAGTACTTC.

Only a few counts were recorded for this clonotype. This chain joins TRBV20-1 and TRBJ2-3; unclear D gene. Germline-derived CDR1 and CDR2 are DFQATT and SNEGSKA (reference sequence). V was shortened by 7 bases and J by 2 bases, with 13 bases between the two germline ends. The CDR3 extends over 13 amino acids. For the CDR3, the DNA is TGCAGTGTCGCACAAGCACCCACAGATACGCAGTATTTT. Its translation is CSVAQAPTDTQYF.

J is TRBJ2-7 and V is TRBV7-9, with TRBD1 matching 8 bases. The CDR3 is 17 amino acids. Germline values: CDR1 SEHNR, CDR2 FQNEAQ (reference sequence). After removal of 4 bases from V and 4 bases from J, the junction contained 15 bases not matched to a gene. The CDR3 coding sequence is TGTGCCAGCAGCTCCCCCGCGGGCAGGGGGCTTGGTTACGAGCAGTACTTC. This gives the protein CASSSPAGRGLGYEQYF.

On this clonotype itself: One junction end disagrees with the germline gene, perhaps due to a read error. The chain combines TRBV6-2 or TRBV6-3 with TRBJ2-3; TRBD1 aligns across 7 bases. The CDR3 spans 14 residues. Germline values: CDR1 MNHEY, CDR2 SVGEGT. The CDR3, as DNA: TGTGCCAGCAGAGAGACAGGGCCCCCAGATACGCGGTATTTT. Amino acids: CASRETGPPDTRYF.

V usage is TRBV10-3 and J usage is TRBJ2-7, with 9 bases that match TRBD2. J gave up 5 bases and V 6 bases, and 5 bases lay outside the gene matches. Germline CDR1 ENHRY, CDR2 SYGVKD. This CDR3 is built from 13 residues. CDR3 bases: TGTGCCATCAGCGGTAGCGGGGGCCACGAGCAGTACTTC. Amino acid sequence: CAISGSGGHEQYF.

This clonotype showed up just a few times. The rearrangement links TRBV7-2 to TRBJ2-4; unclear D gene. Trimming shortened V by 0 bases and J by 0 bases, and 9 bases separated the two germline ends. Germline V gene lookup returns CDR1 SGHTA and CDR2 FQGNSA. The CDR3 runs 16 residues. CDR3 residues: CASSLASPLAKNIQYF. The CDR3 region has the DNA TGTGCCAGCAGCTTAGCATCCCCCCTAGCCAAAAACATTCAGTACTTC.

The chain is built from TRBV4-2 and TRBJ2-1; D is unclear. The CDR3 length is 16 residues. V shed 0 bases and J shed 5 bases, with 14 bases lying between them. From germline, CDR1 is LGHNA and CDR2 YNFKEQ. The DNA for the CDR3 is TGTGCCAGCAGCCAAGACGGCTACGCGCCAAACAATGAGCAGTTCTTC. Protein sequence: CASSQDGYAPNNEQFF.

The rearrangement links TRBV7-2 to TRBJ1-4; D is ambiguous. Trimming took 1 base from V and 3 from J, leaving 9 bases between them. The CDR3 length is 15 residues. Per the germline V gene, CDR1 is SGHTA and CDR2 is FQGNSA. CDR3 protein: CASSLGGIPNEKLFF. DNA for the CDR3: TGTGCCAGCAGCTTAGGAGGCATTCCTAATGAAAAACTGTTTTTT.

This clonotype showed up just a few times. The chain has TRBV6-2 or TRBV6-3 and TRBJ2-7, with no clear D. Deletions cut 2 bases from V and 2 bases from J, with 7 bases between. The length of the CDR3 is 13 residues. CDR1 and CDR2 (germline): MNHEY, SVGEGT. In nucleotides, the CDR3 is TGTGCCAGCAGTTACGCGGAAGCCTACGAGCAGTACTTC. This encodes CASSYAEAYEQYF.

The chain uses TRBV2 and TRBJ2-5; possibly TRBD2 for D (6 bases). Trimming stripped 8 bases from V and 0 bases from J, with 10 bases between. This CDR3 contains 13 residues. Per the germline V gene, CDR1 is SNHLY and CDR2 is FYNNEI. The DNA of the CDR3 is TGTGCCAGCTTGGGGGACTACCAAGAGACCCAGTACTTC. Amino acids: CASLGDYQETQYF.

This sequence joins TRBV7-2 and TRBJ2-7; D is uncertain. This CDR3 is built from 14 residues. In germline, CDR1 is SGHTA, CDR2 FQGNSA. V was trimmed by 6 bases and J by 1 base, leaving 13 bases between them. The DNA of the CDR3 is TGTGCCAGCAGACCGGCGACGCTATCCTACGAGCAGTACTTC. Protein product: CASRPATLSYEQYF.

V gene TRBV10-3 combines with J gene TRBJ1-6; a possible D gene is TRBD1 (5 bases). Germline-derived CDR1 and CDR2 are ENHRY and SYGVKD. The V end was cut by 3 bases, the J end by 0 bases, with 9 bases between. This CDR3 has 16 residues. CDR3 bases: TGTGCCATCAGTGAAGGAGGGGCCTCCTATAATTCACCCCTCCACTTT. Translation: CAISEGGASYNSPLHF.